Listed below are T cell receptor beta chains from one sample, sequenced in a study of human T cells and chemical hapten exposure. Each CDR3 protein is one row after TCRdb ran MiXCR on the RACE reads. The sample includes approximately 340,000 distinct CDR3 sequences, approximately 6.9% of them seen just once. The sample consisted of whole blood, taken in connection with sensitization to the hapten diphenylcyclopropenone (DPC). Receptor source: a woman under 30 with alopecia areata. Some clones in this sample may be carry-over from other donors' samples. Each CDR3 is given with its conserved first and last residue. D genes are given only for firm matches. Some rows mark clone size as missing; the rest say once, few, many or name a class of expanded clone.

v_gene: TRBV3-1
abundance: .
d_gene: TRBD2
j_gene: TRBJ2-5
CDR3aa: CASSQGLGGEGWETQYF
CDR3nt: TGTGCCAGCAGCCAAGGCCTGGGAGGGGAAGGTTGGGAGACCCAGTACTTC

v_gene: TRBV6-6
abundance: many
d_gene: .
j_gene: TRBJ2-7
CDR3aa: CASSANLGYEQYF
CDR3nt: TGTGCCAGCAGCGCTAACTTAGGGTACGAGCAGTACTTC

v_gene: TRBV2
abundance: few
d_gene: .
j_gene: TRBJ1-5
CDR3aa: CASSPLQYQPQHF
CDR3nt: TGTGCCAGCAGTCCCCTACAGTATCAGCCCCAGCATTTT

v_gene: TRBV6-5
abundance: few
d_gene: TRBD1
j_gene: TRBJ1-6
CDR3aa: CASSYSWTGGDNSPLHF
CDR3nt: TGTGCCAGCAGTTACTCGTGGACAGGGGGCGATAATTCACCCCTCCACTTT

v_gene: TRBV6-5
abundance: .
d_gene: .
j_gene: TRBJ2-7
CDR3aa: CASSYLDLGNHEQYF
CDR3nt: TGTGCCAGCAGTTACTTAGACTTAGGGAACCACGAGCAGTACTTC

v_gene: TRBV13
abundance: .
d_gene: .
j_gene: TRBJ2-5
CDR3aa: CASSPGGVGPQETQYF
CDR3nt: TGTGCCAGCAGCCCCGGCGGGGTTGGACCGCAAGAGACCCAGTACTTC

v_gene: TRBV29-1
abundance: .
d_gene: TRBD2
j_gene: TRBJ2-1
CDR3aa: CSVEGRGGYNEQFF
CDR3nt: TGCAGCGTTGAAGGGCGGGGGGGCTATAATGAGCAGTTCTTC

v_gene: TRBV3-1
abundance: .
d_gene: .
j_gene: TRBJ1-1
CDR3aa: CASSRLKRPGHEAFF
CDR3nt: TGTGCCAGCAGCCGCTTAAAAAGACCCGGGCATGAAGCTTTCTTT

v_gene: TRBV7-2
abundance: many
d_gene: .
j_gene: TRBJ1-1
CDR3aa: CASSLLNIVNTEAFF
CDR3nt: TGTGCCAGCAGCTTATTGAACATTGTGAACACTGAAGCTTTCTTT

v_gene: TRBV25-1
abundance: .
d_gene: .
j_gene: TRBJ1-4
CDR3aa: CASSDRDSGNEKLFF
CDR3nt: TGTGCCAGCAGTGACCGGGACTCAGGGAATGAAAAACTGTTTTTT